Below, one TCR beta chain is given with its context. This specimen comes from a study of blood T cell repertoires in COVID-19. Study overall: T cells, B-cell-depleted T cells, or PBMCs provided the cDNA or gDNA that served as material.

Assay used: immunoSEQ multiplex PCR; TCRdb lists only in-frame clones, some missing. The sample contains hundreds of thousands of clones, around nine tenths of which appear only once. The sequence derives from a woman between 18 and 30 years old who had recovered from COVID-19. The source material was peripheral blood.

CDR3 residues: CAWSGQSNQPQHF. In DNA, the CDR3 is TGTGCCTGGAGTGGTCAAAGCAATCAGCCCCAGCATTTT. The chain uses TRBV30 and TRBJ1-5, with D uncertain. The CDR3 totals 13 residues. V was shortened by 1 base and J by 1 base, with 5 bases between the two germline ends. The germline V gene has CDR1 GTSNPN and CDR2 SVGIG (reference sequence). Combining the CDR3 with reference TRBV30 and TRBJ1-5 gives the whole variable domain SQTIHQWPATLVQPVGSPLSLECTVEGTSNPNLYWYRQAAGRGLQLLFYSVGIGQISSEVPQNLSASRPQDRQFILSSKKLLLSDSGFYLCAWSGQSNQPQHFGDGTRLSIL.